This TCR beta chain originates from a study of cytomegalovirus exposure and HLA in healthy donors. Study-level points and caveats: Later analysis suggested most CMV-associated TCR beta chains were HLA-restricted. Most TCR sequences were seen very rarely across donors, but some public TCRs occurred in many.

The CDR3 extends over 14 amino acids. From germline, CDR1 is MNHEY and CDR2 SVGAGI. Losses at the gene ends were 5 bases for V and 2 bases for J; bases not matched to a gene: 5. The PCR had 60 Vbeta and 13 Jbeta primers. Assay: immunoSEQ multiplex PCR; the TCRdb copy retains only in-frame clones and omits some. The sample has roughly 150,000 clones, roughly 10% seen once; the top ten hold less than 2%. In this sample, this clone turned up a few times. Antigen: not known. This receptor was identified in a man between 45 and 60 years old in good health and CMV-seronegative. Sample: PBMCs. The chain couples TRBV6-5 to TRBJ1-2, with 7 bases fitting TRBD1. For the CDR3, the DNA is TGTGCCAGCAGTCGAGACAGGGCCAACTATGGCTACACCTTC. Its protein is CASSRDRANYGYTF.